This T cell receptor (beta chain) is drawn from a study of T cells in tumors after PD-1 blockade. Study as a whole: Patients had no prior checkpoint blockade, systemic immunosuppressants, or anti-cancer therapy within 4 weeks. During anti-PD-1 treatment, some patients continued daily vismodegib 150 mg. Tumor samples averaged around 25,000 templates (range roughly 554-100,000) and several thousand unique clonotypes.

Points on this clone: Its antigen is still unknown.

Sequencing was performed with immunoSEQ multiplex PCR; in TCRdb, only in-frame clones are kept and a portion is missing. The sample records 10,000 to 15,000 clones, about 62% being singletons. Study-wide results and caveats: Among squamous cell carcinoma expanded CD8+ clones, 40% to 50% of exhausted ones versus around 28% of others were novel.

Germline-derived CDR1 and CDR2 are SGHAT and FQNNGV. CDR3 length: 18 residues. V lost 1 base and J lost 4, with 19 bases in between. This clonotype was sampled from a human donor with cutaneous squamous cell carcinoma. This sample comprised tumor tissue, obtained before anti-PD-1 treatment. The V gene is TRBV11-2, the J gene TRBJ2-2, with D perhaps matching TRBD1 (7 bases). The CDR3 DNA reads TGTGCCAGCAGCTTAGCCGGCAGGGGGGCGGCCTTCACCGGGGAGCTGTTTTTT. This gives the protein CASSLAGRGAAFTGELFF.